The 32 T cell receptor beta chains in this list originate from one sample, sequenced in a study of CD8+ T cells in alopecia areata. RNA extraction and reverse transcription yielded cDNA as sequencing template. Profiled with immunoSEQ multiplex PCR; TCRdb holds only in-frame clones, not every one. Of around 180,000 clones in the sample, under 80% were seen once. Treatment meaning: oral pan-JAK inhibitor, 5-10 mg twice daily. The source material was CD4+ T cells sorted from blood, sampled between weeks 49 and 50, from a patient treated with tofacitinib. The origin of the receptors is a human donor with alopecia areata.

The chain uses TRBV7-2 and TRBJ2-1, with unresolved D. V lost 1 base, J lost 5 bases, and 3 bases lay in between. The CDR3 is 12 amino acids. CDR1 SGHTA and CDR2 FQGNSA come from the germline V gene. The CDR3 protein is CASSLVHNEQFF. CDR3 coding DNA: TGTGCCAGCAGCTTAGTCCACAATGAGCAGTTCTTC.

In DNA form, the CDR3 reads TGCGCCAGCAGCCAAGATAAACGCGGGGCTTACGAGCAGTACTTC. Protein: CASSQDKRGAYEQYF. The rearrangement links TRBV4-1 to TRBJ2-7, with a tentative D call TRBD2 (6 bases). The germline CDR1 and CDR2 sequences are MGHRA and YSYEKL. The CDR3 is 15 residues long. The V and J ends lost 0 bases and 4 bases respectively, with 13 bases between them.

This sequence joins TRBV5-4 and TRBJ2-3, with 8 bases that match TRBD1. CDR1 SGHNT and CDR2 YYREEE come from the germline V gene (reference sequence). The CDR3 has 16 residues. Losses at the gene ends were 4 bases for V and 2 bases for J; bases not matched to a gene: 9. As DNA, the CDR3 is TGTGCCAGCAGCCCACAGGGGGGATCCTACACAGATACGCAGTATTTT. Translated, it gives CASSPQGGSYTDTQYF.

A few counts support this clone. This chain joins TRBV5-1 and TRBJ2-3, with D possibly matching TRBD1 (5 bases). CDR1 and CDR2 from the germline V gene are SGHRS and YFSETQ. The ends were cut back, 5 bases at V and 2 bases at J, with 12 bases in the middle. The CDR3 runs to 14 residues. CDR3 in amino acids: CASRQAGYTDTQYF. The CDR3 DNA sequence: TGCGCCAGCAGACAGGCAGGGTACACAGATACGCAGTATTTT.

The rearrangement joins TRBV30 to TRBJ1-2, with D tentatively TRBD1 (6 bases). The V and J ends lost 0 bases and 4 bases respectively, with 9 bases between them. The CDR3 runs to 13 residues. Germline V gene sequence: CDR1 GTSNPN, CDR2 SVGIG (reference sequence). The CDR3 loop reads CAWSVEQGYGYTF. CDR3 coding DNA: TGTGCCTGGAGTGTAGAACAGGGCTATGGCTACACCTTC. The whole variable domain, filled in from reference TRBV30 and TRBJ1-2, reads SQTIHQWPATLVQPVGSPLSLECTVEGTSNPNLYWYRQAAGRGLQLLFYSVGIGQISSEVPQNLSASRPQDRQFILSSKKLLLSDSGFYLCAWSVEQGYGYTFGSGTRLTVV.

This chain uses TRBV11-2 with TRBJ2-7; D ambiguous. The CDR3 runs 13 residues. CDR1 is SGHAT and CDR2 is FQNNGV in the germline V gene. In DNA form, the CDR3 reads TGTGCCAGCAGCCTCAACTATCCCGACGCTATACAGGTC. It encodes CASSLNYPDAIQV.

The genes are TRBV5-6 and TRBJ1-2, with D possibly TRBD1 on 5 matching bases. The V gene lost 7 bases and the J gene lost 2 bases, with 15 bases spanning the gap. CDR3 length: 14 amino acids. Germline V gene data show CDR1 as SGHDT and CDR2 as YYEEEE. CDR3 nucleotides: TGTGCCAGCGTAGAAGGGGCCTCAAACTATGGCTACACCTTC. Its protein is CASVEGASNYGYTF.

The V gene is TRBV2, the J gene TRBJ1-6; D not resolved. The CDR3 runs 15 residues. With 0 bases removed from V and 8 bases from J, the gap between germline ends came to 11 bases. The germline V gene has CDR1 SNHLY and CDR2 FYNNEI. For the CDR3, the DNA is TGTGCCAGCAGTGAAGCGGGAAAGGGCCATTCACCCCTCCACTTT. Translated, it gives CASSEAGKGHSPLHF.

In regard to this clone: Other DNA sequences in this specimen translate into the identical CDR3. The chain combines TRBV11-2 with TRBJ1-1; D is uncertain. The germline CDR1 and CDR2 sequences are SGHAT and FQNNGV. Trimming cost V 0 bases and J 0 bases, with 8 bases left between them. The CDR3 is 15 residues long. The CDR3 protein is CASSLEELMNTEAFF. In nucleotides, the CDR3 is TGTGCCAGCAGCTTAGAGGAGCTGATGAACACTGAAGCTTTCTTT. Variable domain in full (rest from reference TRBV11-2 and TRBJ1-1): EAGVAQSPRYKIIEKRQSVAFWCNPISGHATLYWYQQILGQGPKLLIQFQNNGVVDDSQLPKDRFSAERLKGVDSTLKIQPAKLEDSAVYLCASSLEELMNTEAFFGQGTRLTVV.

This clone appeared a single time. V usage is TRBV2 and J usage is TRBJ2-1; D is perhaps TRBD1 (5 bases). Trimming stripped 2 bases from V and 4 bases from J, with 15 bases between. The germline CDR1 and CDR2 sequences are SNHLY and FYNNEI. The CDR3 length is 16 residues. The CDR3 loop reads CASSERARGLYNEQFF. DNA for the CDR3: TGTGCCAGCAGTGAAAGGGCAAGGGGCCTTTACAATGAGCAGTTCTTC. Combining the CDR3 with reference TRBV2 and TRBJ2-1 gives the whole variable domain EPEVTQTPSHQVTQMGQEVILRCVPISNHLYFYWYRQILGQKVEFLVSFYNNEISEKSEIFDDQFSVERPDGSNFTLKIRSTKLEDSAMYFCASSERARGLYNEQFFGPGTRLTVL.

This chain uses TRBV30 with TRBJ1-1; D unclear. Trimming cost V 1 base and J 6 bases, with 12 bases left between them. CDR1 and CDR2 from the germline V gene are GTSNPN and SVGIG (reference sequence). CDR3 length equals 13 residues. The CDR3 loop is CAWSGTTLAEAFF. The CDR3 DNA is TGTGCCTGGAGTGGGACGACGTTGGCTGAAGCTTTCTTT.

This chain joins TRBV10-3 and TRBJ1-1; the D gene is possibly TRBD1 (6 bases). The germline V gene encodes CDR1 ENHRY and CDR2 SYGVKD. Between the trimmed V and J ends, which lost 6 bases and 1 base, there was a span of 9 bases. CDR3 length: 13 amino acids. The CDR3, as DNA: TGTGCCATCAGGGGACACTCGAACACTGAAGCTTTCTTT. The encoded protein is CAIRGHSNTEAFF.

V gene TRBV9 combines with J gene TRBJ1-2; 8 bases fit TRBD1. Looked up from germline, CDR1 is SGDLS and CDR2 is YYNGEE. V was pared by 5 bases and J by 8 bases, with 8 bases of the junction left unmatched. The CDR3 extends over 13 amino acids. CDR3 in amino acids: CASSQTDRVGYTF. CDR3 DNA: TGTGCCAGCAGTCAAACGGACAGGGTGGGCTACACCTTC.

This chain links TRBV6-1 with TRBJ2-2, with D maybe TRBD1 (5 bases). The CDR3 runs 14 residues. The germline CDR1 and CDR2 sequences are MNHNS and SASEGT. The V and J ends lost 7 bases and 1 base respectively, with 10 bases between them. The CDR3 is CASKGTGNTGELFF. The DNA of the CDR3 is TGTGCCAGCAAGGGCACAGGGAACACCGGGGAGCTGTTTTTT.

The chain couples TRBV7-2 to TRBJ1-2; tentative D call: TRBD1 (6 bases). This CDR3 region has 14 residues. V dropped 6 bases and J dropped 8 bases, with 19 bases sitting between them. Per germline, CDR1 SGHTA and CDR2 FQGNSA. CDR3 region: CASSMARGTKGYTF. CDR3 sequence (DNA): TGTGCCAGCAGTATGGCCAGGGGTACGAAGGGCTACACCTTC.

This clone has more than one count but fewer than ten. V gene TRBV9 combines with J gene TRBJ2-5; the D gene is possibly TRBD2 (5 bases). Trimming left V 7 bases short and J 5 bases short, with 15 bases between. The CDR3 is made up of 13 amino acids. Germline loops: CDR1 SGDLS, CDR2 YYNGEE. As DNA, the CDR3 is TGTGCCAGCCAACCAGGACTCGGGGAGACCCAGTACTTC. Encoded protein: CASQPGLGETQYF.

CDR3 loop: CASSLGDREETQYF. The CDR3 nucleotides are TGCGCCAGCAGCTTGGGCGACAGGGAAGAGACCCAGTACTTC. The chain has TRBV5-1 and TRBJ2-5; TRBD1 matches at 7 bases. This CDR3 region has 14 residues. Per the germline V gene, CDR1 is SGHRS and CDR2 is YFSETQ. V was clipped by 0 bases and J by 3 bases; unmatched bases: 2.

This chain connects TRBV14 to TRBJ1-1; no clear D. This CDR3 spans 15 amino acids. V was clipped by 4 bases and J by 0 bases, with 12 bases between them. CDR1 and CDR2 from the germline V gene are SGHDN and FVKESK. CDR3 region: CASSRTAGMNTEAFF. In DNA, the CDR3 is TGTGCCAGCAGCCGGACGGCAGGCATGAACACTGAAGCTTTCTTT.

The V call is TRBV5-1, the J call TRBJ2-5, with D maybe TRBD1 (6 bases). This CDR3 is 14 amino acids long. V shed 2 bases and J shed 2 bases, with 10 bases lying between them. CDR1 is SGHRS, CDR2 YFSETQ, per germline. The CDR3 DNA follows: TGCGCCAGCAGCTTACAGGGATATCAAGAGACCCAGTACTTC. Protein product: CASSLQGYQETQYF.

The chain's CDR3 is CASLSGGPKYEQYF. The CDR3 DNA reads TGTGCCAGCCTTAGCGGGGGCCCTAAATACGAGCAGTACTTC. This chain uses TRBV6-5 with TRBJ2-7; 9 nucleotides match TRBD2. J was trimmed by 4 bases and V by 8 bases; bases with no gene match: 9. The CDR3 spans 14 residues. CDR1 and CDR2 (germline): MNHEY, SVGAGI.

This clone appeared a few times. The chain combines TRBV15 with TRBJ2-6, with D unresolved. Germline assignment: CDR1 LNHNV and CDR2 YYDKDF (reference sequence). The CDR3 spans 16 residues. V was pared by 0 bases and J by 2 bases, with 8 bases between. The CDR3 reads CATSRDLWAGANVLTF. In nucleotides, the CDR3 is TGTGCCACCAGCAGAGATCTGTGGGCTGGGGCCAACGTCCTGACTTTC. The full variable domain, with the rest looked up from reference TRBV15 and TRBJ2-6, is DAMVIQNPRYQVTQFGKPVTLSCSQTLNHNVMYWYQQKSSQAPKLLFHYYDKDFNNEADTPDNFQSRRPNTSFCFLDIRSPGLGDTAMYLCATSRDLWAGANVLTFGAGSRLTVL.

The CDR3 region has the DNA TGTGCCAGCAGACTCGGGACTCGTTTGAATGAGCAGTTCTTC. Its protein is CASRLGTRLNEQFF. V gene TRBV7-2 combines with J gene TRBJ2-1; tentatively, D is TRBD2 (6 bases). The V and J ends lost 6 bases and 7 bases respectively, with 16 bases between them. This CDR3 is built from 14 residues. Germline loops: CDR1 SGHTA, CDR2 FQGNSA.

The V and J genes are TRBV15 and TRBJ2-5; no clear D. V was pared by 3 bases and J by 2 bases, with 16 bases between. Germline loops: CDR1 LNHNV, CDR2 YYDKDF (reference sequence). The CDR3 contains 16 residues. The CDR3 sequence: CATSSRARSGQETQYF. The CDR3 DNA sequence: TGTGCCACCAGCAGTCGGGCTAGATCTGGGCAAGAGACCCAGTACTTC.

This clone was detected only a few times. The chain carries TRBV7-8 and TRBJ2-3; TRBD2 aligns across 7 bases. Trimming took 0 bases from V and 0 from J; bases not matched to a gene: 9. Germline V gives CDR1 SGHVS, CDR2 FQNEAQ. The CDR3 is made up of 18 amino acids. CDR3: CASSLAQGSGISTDTQYF. CDR3 bases: TGTGCCAGCAGCTTAGCCCAAGGGAGCGGGATTAGCACAGATACGCAGTATTTT.

V is TRBV10-3 and J is TRBJ2-1; 13 bases fit TRBD2. CDR1 ENHRY and CDR2 SYGVKD come from the germline V gene. J gave up 7 bases and V 8 bases, and 5 bases lay outside the gene matches. The CDR3 extends over 14 amino acids. In nucleotides, the CDR3 is TGTGCCATCGGATCGGGACTAGCGGGGAATGAGCAGTTCTTC. This sequence encodes CAIGSGLAGNEQFF.

Comments on this clone: Other nucleotide sequences in the sample specify the same CDR3. The rearrangement links TRBV5-6 to TRBJ2-7; 7 nucleotides agree with TRBD1. The CDR3 has 14 residues. The germline CDR1 and CDR2 sequences are SGHDT and YYEEEE. J gave up 2 bases and V 0 bases, and 2 bases lay outside the gene matches. CDR3 bases: TGTGCCAGCAGCTTGGGACAGGGCGCCTACGAGCAGTACTTC. It codes for CASSLGQGAYEQYF.

This chain joins TRBV1 and TRBJ2-7; the DNA was not used to check the table's D call, TRBD2. TRBV1 is a pseudogene locus. The CDR3 loop spans 16 amino acids. The CDR3 here is CTSSPGMGGPTYEQYF. CDR3 bases: TGCACCAGCAGCCCGGGGATGGGGGGGCCCACCTACGAGCAGTACTTC.

This clone came up once. The identical CDR3 is also encoded by other nucleotide sequences in the sample. This chain links TRBV29-1 with TRBJ2-3; 8 bases are a match to TRBD2. Trimming took 4 bases from V and 6 from J; bases not matched to a gene: 6. Germline CDR1 and CDR2: SQVTM and ANQGSEA. The CDR3 totals 13 residues. DNA of the CDR3: TGCAGCGTTGTCGCGGGGGGAACGGATACGCAGTATTTT. Translated: CSVVAGGTDTQYF.

This clone was detected only once. The rearrangement links TRBV10-3 to TRBJ2-2, with 12 bases fitting TRBD2. The V gene's germline CDR1 is ENHRY and CDR2 SYGVKD. V trimming: 5 bases; J trimming: 0 bases; junction bases outside the gene matches: 4. This CDR3 is 17 amino acids long. CDR3 bases: TGTGCCATCAGTCCGACTAGCGGGGGACCGAACACCGGGGAGCTGTTTTTT. This encodes CAISPTSGGPNTGELFF.

This sequence joins TRBV30 and TRBJ1-1; D remains unclear. The CDR3 is 13 residues long. Between the trimmed V and J ends, which lost 2 bases and 0 bases, there was a span of 7 bases. The germline gives CDR1 GTSNPN, CDR2 SVGIG (reference sequence). The chain's CDR3 is CAWSPVMNTEAFF. CDR3 DNA: TGTGCCTGGAGTCCAGTAATGAACACTGAAGCTTTCTTT.

This rearrangement joins TRBV4-3 to TRBJ2-1, with 11 bases identical to TRBD2. Germline V gives CDR1 LGHNA, CDR2 YSLEER. Losses at the gene ends were 1 base for V and 7 bases for J; bases not matched to a gene: 9. The CDR3 sequence is 17 residues long. The CDR3 is CASSQVGLAGGRNEQFF. The CDR3 DNA is TGCGCCAGCAGCCAAGTGGGGCTAGCGGGGGGTAGGAATGAGCAGTTCTTC.

The chain links TRBV6-5 to TRBJ1-5; D is uncertain. CDR3 length: 12 amino acids. Per the germline V gene, CDR1 is MNHEY and CDR2 is SVGAGI. V was trimmed by 8 bases and J by 5 bases, leaving 10 bases between them. The CDR3 DNA sequence: TGTGCCAGCTGGGATTTAGATCAGCCCCAGCATTTT. As protein: CASWDLDQPQHF.